This is a list of T cell receptor beta chains from one sample in a study of monozygotic twins with inflammatory bowel disease. Reanalyzing the 5' RACE reads, TCRdb keeps one entry per CDR3 protein, without DNA. Here the sample table reports 190,000 or so distinct CDR3 sequences. The sequenced material came from blood. The receptors were gathered from a human donor with ulcerative colitis or Crohn's disease, or a healthy co-twin of an affected twin (not recorded which). The CDR3 runs from the conserved cysteine through the conserved F or W. Each record gives: J gene, V gene, CDR3 protein.

TRBJ1-5	TRBV7-6	CASSLNIGAQQPQHF
TRBJ1-3	TRBV19	CASSIQRWGNTIYF
TRBJ2-2	TRBV19	CASNRDRGAGELFF
TRBJ1-2	TRBV18	CASSPPDRGGYTF
TRBJ2-7	TRBV6-2/TRBV6-3	CASSYDTRGMNEQYF
TRBJ2-3	TRBV7-9	CASSLGQGMQYF
TRBJ2-3	TRBV18	CASSPTGLSTDTQYF
TRBJ2-7	TRBV2	CASSSRTEFESYEPYF
TRBJ1-1	TRBV18	CASSPTKGGFTEAFF
TRBJ1-2	TRBV7-9	CASRSGTRYTF
TRBJ2-7	TRBV20-1	CSAGGLAGEPTSVQYF
TRBJ2-5	TRBV27	CASSPSSIRGDQETQYF
TRBJ1-3	TRBV12-3/TRBV12-4	CASSPQTGPSGNTIYF
TRBJ1-5	TRBV12-3/TRBV12-4	CASRTGSAYQPQHF
TRBJ1-1	TRBV12-3/TRBV12-4	CASSFRGRWTEAFF
TRBJ1-1	TRBV7-2	CASSLAGTIPEAFF
TRBJ1-3	TRBV11-2	CASSLALGVPGNTIYF
TRBJ1-1	TRBV5-1	CASGQDRGNTEAFF
TRBJ1-2	TRBV18	CASSPLEQGVGGYTF
TRBJ2-3	TRBV12-3/TRBV12-4	CASRPTGADTQYF
TRBJ2-1	TRBV12-3/TRBV12-4	CASSLLAGVIYEQFF
TRBJ2-7	TRBV7-9	CASSARGLAYEQYF
TRBJ1-3	TRBV7-9	CASSPTVAGRSGNTIYF
TRBJ2-1	TRBV5-1	CTSSLMAGGLVDEQFF
TRBJ2-3	TRBV3-1	CASSPRLAGIGGTDTQYF
TRBJ2-5	TRBV29-1	CSVERALQETQYF
TRBJ1-1	TRBV6-2/TRBV6-3	CASSGLFGMNTEAFF
TRBJ2-1	TRBV7-9	CASSKDGQEQFF
TRBJ2-5	TRBV7-3	CASSLIGTGAQYF
TRBJ1-6	TRBV6-5	CASSYSRAPWNSPLHF
TRBJ2-7	TRBV15	CATSSTPGTSGVGEQYF
TRBJ1-4	TRBV18	CASSRQGTNEKLFF
TRBJ2-4	TRBV5-1	CASSLNGWPGDIQYF
TRBJ2-2	TRBV6-4	CASSRYREANTGELFF
TRBJ1-1	TRBV12-3/TRBV12-4	CASSFSFVFLVKTPQEAETEAFF
TRBJ2-6	TRBV5-6	CASSFFGGQYFSGANVLTF
TRBJ2-5	TRBV5-1	CASSLFNTNQETQYF
TRBJ1-1	TRBV7-9	CASSSQEGSEAFF
TRBJ1-6	TRBV5-5	CASSLAFGQGDSPLHF
TRBJ1-3	TRBV12-3/TRBV12-4	CASSLWVNTIYF
TRBJ1-2	TRBV18	CASSPQGASGYTF
TRBJ2-4	TRBV20-1	CSASDGDKNIQYF
TRBJ2-7	TRBV15	CATSVDRATYEQYF
TRBJ1-2	TRBV12-3/TRBV12-4	CASSLARKGYGYTF
TRBJ2-1	TRBV9	CASSPQRGDLLINEQFF
TRBJ2-1	TRBV5-1	CASGGDYINEQFF
TRBJ2-3	TRBV29-1	CSVDRDGSTDTQYF
TRBJ1-3	TRBV27	CATWDGGNTIYF
TRBJ1-4	TRBV5-4	CASSVTGGDEKLFF
TRBJ1-1	TRBV6-1	CASSDRAGQGDKAFF